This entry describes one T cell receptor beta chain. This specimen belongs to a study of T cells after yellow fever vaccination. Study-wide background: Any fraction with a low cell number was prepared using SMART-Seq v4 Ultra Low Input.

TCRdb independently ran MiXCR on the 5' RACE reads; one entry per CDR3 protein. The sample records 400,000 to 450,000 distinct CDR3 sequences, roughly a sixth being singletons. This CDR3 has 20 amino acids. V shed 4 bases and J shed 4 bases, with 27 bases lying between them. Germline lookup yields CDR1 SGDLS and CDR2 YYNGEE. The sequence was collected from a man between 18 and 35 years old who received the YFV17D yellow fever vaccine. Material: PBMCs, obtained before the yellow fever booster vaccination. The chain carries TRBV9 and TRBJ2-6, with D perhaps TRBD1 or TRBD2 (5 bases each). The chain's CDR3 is CASSKGFGLTLRTGANVLTF. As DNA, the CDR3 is TGTGCCAGCAGCAAAGGATTCGGACTGACCTTAAGGACAGGGGCCAACGTCCTGACTTTC.